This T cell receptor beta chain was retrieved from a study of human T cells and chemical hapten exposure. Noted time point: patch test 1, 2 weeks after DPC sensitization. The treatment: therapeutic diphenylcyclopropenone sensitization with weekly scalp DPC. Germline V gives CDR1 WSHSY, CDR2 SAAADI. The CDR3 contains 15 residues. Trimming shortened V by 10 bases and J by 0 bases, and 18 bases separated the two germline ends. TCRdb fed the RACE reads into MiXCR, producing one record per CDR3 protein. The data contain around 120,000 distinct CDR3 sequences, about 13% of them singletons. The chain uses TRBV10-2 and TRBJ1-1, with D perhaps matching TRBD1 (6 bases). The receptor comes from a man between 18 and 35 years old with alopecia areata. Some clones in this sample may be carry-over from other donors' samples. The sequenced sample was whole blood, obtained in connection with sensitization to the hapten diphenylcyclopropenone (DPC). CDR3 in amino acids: CATRASGGMNTEAFF. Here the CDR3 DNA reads TGCGCCACCAGGGCTTCGGGGGGCATGAACACTGAAGCTTTCTTT.